These T cell receptor beta chains were read from a single sample in a study of shared clonotypes between healthy human individuals. Only in-frame clones appear in the TCRdb table, and some are missing; sequencing was by immunoSEQ multiplex PCR. The sample lists about 500,000 clones, 60% to 80% occurring once. The sample comprised PBMCs. The receptors stem from a woman aged 35 to 49 in good health. Some clones in this sample may be carry-over from other donors' samples. CDR3s include the opening cysteine and the closing phenylalanine or tryptophan. D genes are given only for firm matches. Some rows mark clone size as missing; the rest say once, few, many or name a class of expanded clone.

CDR3nt	CDR3aa	abundance	v_gene	j_gene	d_gene
TGTGCCATAGTCGGTGAGCAGTTCTTC	CAIVGEQFF	.	TRBV6-5	TRBJ2-1	.
TGTGCCGGCAGTTACGGGGGTGGGATCCATAATCCACCCCTCCACTTT	CAGSYGGGIHNPPLHF	.	TRBV6-5	TRBJ1-6	.
TGTGCCAGCAGCTTAGACTATTCCTACGAGCAGTACTTC	CASSLDYSYEQYF	.	TRBV7-2	TRBJ2-7	.
TGTGCCAGCAGTTCTAACGAGATATTCTCCGGCTATGGCTACACCTTC	CASSSNEIFSGYGYTF	few	TRBV28	TRBJ1-2	.
TGCGCCAGCAGCCAAGATCTGGACAAGGGGTACGAGCAGTACTTC	CASSQDLDKGYEQYF	.	TRBV4-3	TRBJ2-7	.
TGTGCCAGCTCATATCCCCCGGACAGGGCTTATTATGGCTACACCTTC	CASSYPPDRAYYGYTF	.	TRBV18	TRBJ1-2	TRBD1
TGTGCCAGCAGCGTAGGACTAGCGCTGACCTACGAGCAGTACTTC	CASSVGLALTYEQYF	.	TRBV9	TRBJ2-7	TRBD2
TGTGCCAGCAGCTTATCTGGGACAGGGGTTTCAGGAGCTTTCTTT	CASSLSGTGVSGAFF	.	TRBV7-9	TRBJ1-1	TRBD1
TGCGCCAGCAGCAGCCGGACTAGCGGTTCTGGGGACACGCAGTATTTT	CASSSRTSGSGDTQYF	.	TRBV5-1	TRBJ2-3	TRBD2
TGTGCCAGCAGTGAACAGGGTGGCGACACTGAAGCTTTCTTT	CASSEQGGDTEAFF	.	TRBV2	TRBJ1-1	.
TGTGCCAGCAGCCAAGAGACTTACACCGGGGAGCTGTTTTTT	CASSQETYTGELFF	.	TRBV4-2	TRBJ2-2	.
TGTGCCAGCACCTTCGGAGGACAGGGTAACACCGGGGAGCTGTTTTTT	CASTFGGQGNTGELFF	.	TRBV28	TRBJ2-2	TRBD1
TGTGCCAGCAGCTCTGGGCTAGCGGGTTCCTACGAGCAGTACTTC	CASSSGLAGSYEQYF	few	TRBV7-2	TRBJ2-7	TRBD2
TGCGCCAGCAGCGGGACATCCCGCACAGATACGCAGTATTTT	CASSGTSRTDTQYF	.	TRBV5-1	TRBJ2-3	.